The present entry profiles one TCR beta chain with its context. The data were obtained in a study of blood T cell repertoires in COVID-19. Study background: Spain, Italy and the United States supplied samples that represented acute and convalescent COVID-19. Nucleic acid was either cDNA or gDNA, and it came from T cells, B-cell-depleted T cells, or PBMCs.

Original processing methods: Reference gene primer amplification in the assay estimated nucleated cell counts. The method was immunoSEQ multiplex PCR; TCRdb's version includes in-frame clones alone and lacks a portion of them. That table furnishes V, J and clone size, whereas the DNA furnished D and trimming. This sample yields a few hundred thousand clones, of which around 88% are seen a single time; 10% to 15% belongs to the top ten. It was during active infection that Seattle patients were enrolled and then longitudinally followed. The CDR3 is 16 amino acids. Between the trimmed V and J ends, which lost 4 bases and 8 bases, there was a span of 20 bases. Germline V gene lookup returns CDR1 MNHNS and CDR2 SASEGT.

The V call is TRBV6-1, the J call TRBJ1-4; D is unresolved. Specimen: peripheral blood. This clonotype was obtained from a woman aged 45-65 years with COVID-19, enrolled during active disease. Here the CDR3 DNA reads TGTGCCAGCAGTGCCGTGGGCCAACCAAGAGAGGAAAAACTGTTTTTT. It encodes CASSAVGQPREEKLFF.